This T cell receptor beta chain is from a study of hypomethylating agent response in myelodysplastic syndrome. TCRdb keeps only in-frame clones here, not all; method: immunoSEQ multiplex PCR. The table has approximately 2,800 clones, roughly 90% seen once. Per the germline V gene, CDR1 is MNHEY and CDR2 is SMNVEV (reference sequence). V shed 2 bases and J 9 bases; nucleotides not matched to a gene: 11. This CDR3 is built from 15 residues. The source is a human donor with myelodysplastic syndrome. Specimen: bone marrow, collected before or after starting hypomethylating agent treatment for myelodysplastic syndrome (not recorded which). V usage is TRBV27 and J usage is TRBJ2-7; 9 positions match TRBD1. The CDR3 DNA reads TGTGCCAGCAGTTTACAAAACCGGGACAGGGATCCGCAGTACTTC. This translates into CASSLQNRDRDPQYF.